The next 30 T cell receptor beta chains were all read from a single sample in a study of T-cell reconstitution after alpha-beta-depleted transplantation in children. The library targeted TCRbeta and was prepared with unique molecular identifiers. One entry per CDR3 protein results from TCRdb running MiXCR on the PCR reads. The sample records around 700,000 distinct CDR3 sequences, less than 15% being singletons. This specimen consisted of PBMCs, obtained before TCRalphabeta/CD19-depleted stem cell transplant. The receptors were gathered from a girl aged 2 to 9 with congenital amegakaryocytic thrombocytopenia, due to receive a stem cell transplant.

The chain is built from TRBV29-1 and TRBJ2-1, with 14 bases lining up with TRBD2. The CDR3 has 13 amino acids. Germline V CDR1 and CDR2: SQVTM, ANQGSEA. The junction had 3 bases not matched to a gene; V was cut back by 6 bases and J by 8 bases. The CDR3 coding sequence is TGCAGCGTGGGGACTAGCGGGAGCCATGAGCAGTTCTTC. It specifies CSVGTSGSHEQFF.

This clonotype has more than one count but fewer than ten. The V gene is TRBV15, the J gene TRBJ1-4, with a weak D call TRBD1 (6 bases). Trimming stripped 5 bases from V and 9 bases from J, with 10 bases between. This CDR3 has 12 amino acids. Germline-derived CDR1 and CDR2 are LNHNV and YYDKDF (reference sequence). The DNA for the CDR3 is TGTGCCACCAGCGGGGGACATCAAAAACTGTTTTTT. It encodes CATSGGHQKLFF.

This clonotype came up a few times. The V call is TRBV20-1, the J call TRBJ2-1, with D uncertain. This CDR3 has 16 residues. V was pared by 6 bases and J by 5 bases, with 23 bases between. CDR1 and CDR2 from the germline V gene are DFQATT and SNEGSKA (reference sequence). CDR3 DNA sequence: TGCAGTGCAATTGGGTGGGGAAGAAACGTCAACAATGAGCAGTTCTTC. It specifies CSAIGWGRNVNNEQFF.

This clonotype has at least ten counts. This chain's CDR3 is CSARYQGAEDTQYF. The CDR3 DNA sequence: TGCAGTGCTAGATACCAGGGGGCTGAAGATACGCAGTATTTT. The chain employs TRBV20-1 and TRBJ2-3; 8 bases are a match to TRBD1. V shed 2 bases, J shed 5 bases, and the junction held 6 bases outside the gene matches. This CDR3 region has 14 residues. The germline V gene has CDR1 DFQATT and CDR2 SNEGSKA (reference sequence).

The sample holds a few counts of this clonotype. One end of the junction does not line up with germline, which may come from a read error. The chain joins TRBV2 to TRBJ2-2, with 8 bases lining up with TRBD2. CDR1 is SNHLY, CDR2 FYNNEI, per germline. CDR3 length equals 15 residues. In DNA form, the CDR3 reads TGTGCCAGCAGTGGGACTAGCCGGAACATCGGGGAGCTGTTTTTT. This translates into CASSGTSRNIGELFF.

The chain's CDR3 is CASSSKRRPGQGFGNQPQHF. Here the CDR3 DNA reads TGTGCCAGCAGCTCCAAAAGGAGGCCGGGACAGGGCTTCGGGAATCAGCCCCAGCATTTT. The chain uses TRBV21-1 and TRBJ1-5; the D segment call TRBD1 is taken from the table without a DNA check. TRBV21-1 is a known pseudogene. This CDR3 comprises 20 residues.

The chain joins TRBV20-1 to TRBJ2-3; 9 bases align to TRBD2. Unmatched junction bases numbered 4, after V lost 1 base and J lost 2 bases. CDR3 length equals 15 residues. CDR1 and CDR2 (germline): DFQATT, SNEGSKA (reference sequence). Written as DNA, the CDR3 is TGCAGTGCTAGAGGGGCGGGAGGGATCACAGATACGCAGTATTTT. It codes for CSARGAGGITDTQYF.

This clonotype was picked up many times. This chain's CDR3 is CASSLGPGVPDTQYF. CDR3 sequence (DNA): TGTGCCAGCAGCTTAGGTCCGGGAGTGCCAGATACGCAGTATTTT. The V and J genes are TRBV11-2 and TRBJ2-3; a possible D gene is TRBD2 (6 bases). This CDR3 is built from 15 residues. In germline, CDR1 is SGHAT, CDR2 FQNNGV. Between the trimmed V and J ends, which lost 1 base and 4 bases, there was a span of 12 bases.

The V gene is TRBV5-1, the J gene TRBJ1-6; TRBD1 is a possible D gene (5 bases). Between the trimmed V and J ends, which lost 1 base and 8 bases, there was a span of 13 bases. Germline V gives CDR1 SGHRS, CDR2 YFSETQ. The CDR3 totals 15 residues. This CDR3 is CASSLQAGPDSPLHF. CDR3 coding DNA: TGCGCCAGCAGCTTGCAGGCAGGGCCAGATTCACCCCTCCACTTT. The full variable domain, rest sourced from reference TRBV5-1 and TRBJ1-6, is KAGVTQTPRYLIKTRGQQVTLSCSPISGHRSVSWYQQTPGQGLQFLFEYFSETQRNKGNFPGRFSGRQFSNSRSEMNVSTLELGDSALYLCASSLQAGPDSPLHFGNGTRLTVT.

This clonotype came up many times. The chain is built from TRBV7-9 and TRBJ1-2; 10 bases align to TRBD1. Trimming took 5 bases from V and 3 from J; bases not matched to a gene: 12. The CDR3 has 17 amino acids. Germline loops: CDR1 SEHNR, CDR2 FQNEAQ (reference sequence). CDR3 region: CASSGRDRGSVYYGYTF. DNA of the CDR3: TGTGCCAGCAGCGGACGGGACAGGGGTTCGGTATACTATGGCTACACCTTC.

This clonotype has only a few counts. Here the CDR3 reads CASSLQGAGGNSPLHF. CDR3 sequence (DNA): TGTGCCAGCAGTCTACAGGGGGCCGGGGGGAATTCACCCCTCCACTTT. The chain joins TRBV12-3 or TRBV12-4 to TRBJ1-6, with TRBD1 identical over 9 bases. There are 16 residues in the CDR3. V dropped 5 bases and J dropped 7; count of bases not matched to a gene: 9.

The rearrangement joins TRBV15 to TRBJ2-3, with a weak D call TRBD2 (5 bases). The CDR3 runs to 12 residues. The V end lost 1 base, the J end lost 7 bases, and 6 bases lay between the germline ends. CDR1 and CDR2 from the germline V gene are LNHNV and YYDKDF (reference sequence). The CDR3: CATSRVGNTQYF. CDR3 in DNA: TGTGCCACCAGCAGAGTCGGGAATACGCAGTATTTT.

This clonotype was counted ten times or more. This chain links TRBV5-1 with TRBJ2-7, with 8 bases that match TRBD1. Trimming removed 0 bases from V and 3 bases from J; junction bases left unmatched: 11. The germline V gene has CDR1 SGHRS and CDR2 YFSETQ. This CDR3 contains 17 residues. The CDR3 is CASSLGLGQGVRYEQYF. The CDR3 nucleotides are TGCGCCAGCAGCTTGGGCCTCGGACAGGGTGTCCGCTACGAGCAGTACTTC.

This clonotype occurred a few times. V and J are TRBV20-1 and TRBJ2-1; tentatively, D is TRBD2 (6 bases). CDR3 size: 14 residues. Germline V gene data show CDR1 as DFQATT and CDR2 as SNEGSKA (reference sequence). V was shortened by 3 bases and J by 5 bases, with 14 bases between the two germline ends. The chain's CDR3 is CSARIGRGDNEQFF. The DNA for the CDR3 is TGCAGTGCTAGGATCGGGAGAGGCGACAATGAGCAGTTCTTC.

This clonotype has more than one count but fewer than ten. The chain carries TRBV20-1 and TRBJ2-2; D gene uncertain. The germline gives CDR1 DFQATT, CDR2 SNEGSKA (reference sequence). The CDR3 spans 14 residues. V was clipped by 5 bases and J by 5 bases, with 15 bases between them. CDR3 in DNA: TGCAGTGCTCGCCCAAGGGTAGGAACCGGGGAGCTGTTTTTT. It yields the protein CSARPRVGTGELFF.

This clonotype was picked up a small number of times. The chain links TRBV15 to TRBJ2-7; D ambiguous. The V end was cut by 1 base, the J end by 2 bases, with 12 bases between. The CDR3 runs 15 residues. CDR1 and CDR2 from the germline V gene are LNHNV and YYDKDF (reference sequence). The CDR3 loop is CATSRVQGPTYEQYF. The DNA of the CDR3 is TGTGCCACCAGCAGAGTTCAAGGGCCAACCTACGAGCAGTACTTC.

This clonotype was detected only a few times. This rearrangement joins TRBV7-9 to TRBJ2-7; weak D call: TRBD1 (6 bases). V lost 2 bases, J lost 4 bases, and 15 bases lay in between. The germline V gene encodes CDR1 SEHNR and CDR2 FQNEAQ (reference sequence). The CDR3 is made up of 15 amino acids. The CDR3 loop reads CASSLILDRQYEQYF. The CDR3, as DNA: TGTGCCAGCAGCTTAATACTTGACAGGCAATACGAGCAGTACTTC.

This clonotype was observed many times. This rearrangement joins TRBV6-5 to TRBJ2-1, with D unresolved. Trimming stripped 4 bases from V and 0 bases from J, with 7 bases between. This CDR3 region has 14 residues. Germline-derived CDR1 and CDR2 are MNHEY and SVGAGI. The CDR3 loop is CASSSESSYNEQFF. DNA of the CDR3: TGTGCCAGCAGTTCGGAAAGCTCCTACAATGAGCAGTTCTTC.

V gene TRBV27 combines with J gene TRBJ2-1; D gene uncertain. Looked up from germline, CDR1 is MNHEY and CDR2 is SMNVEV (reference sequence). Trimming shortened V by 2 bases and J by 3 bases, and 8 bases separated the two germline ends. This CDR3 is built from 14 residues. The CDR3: CASSLRYSYNEQFF. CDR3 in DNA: TGTGCCAGCAGTTTAAGGTACAGCTACAATGAGCAGTTCTTC.

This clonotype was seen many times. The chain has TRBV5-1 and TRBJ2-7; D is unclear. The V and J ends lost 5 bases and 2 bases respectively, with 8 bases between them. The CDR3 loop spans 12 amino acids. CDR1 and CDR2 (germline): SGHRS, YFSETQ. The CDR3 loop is CASSQDPYEQYF. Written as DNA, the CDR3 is TGCGCCAGCAGTCAAGACCCCTACGAGCAGTACTTC.

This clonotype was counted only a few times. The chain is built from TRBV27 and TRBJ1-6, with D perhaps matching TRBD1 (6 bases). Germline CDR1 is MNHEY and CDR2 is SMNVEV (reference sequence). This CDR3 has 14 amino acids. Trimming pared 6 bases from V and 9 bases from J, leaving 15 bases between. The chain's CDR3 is CASRVTGISSPLHF. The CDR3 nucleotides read TGTGCCAGCAGGGTAACAGGGATTAGTTCACCCCTCCACTTT.

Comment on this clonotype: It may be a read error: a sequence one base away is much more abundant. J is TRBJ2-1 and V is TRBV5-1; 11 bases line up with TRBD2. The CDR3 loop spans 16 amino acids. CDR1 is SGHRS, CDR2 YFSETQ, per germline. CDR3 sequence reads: CASSWGTSGAYSEQFF. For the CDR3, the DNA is TGCGCCAGCAGCTGGGGGACTAGCGGAGCCTACAGTGAGCAGTTCTTC. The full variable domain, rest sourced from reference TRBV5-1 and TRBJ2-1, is KAGVTQTPRYLIKTRGQQVTLSCSPISGHRSVSWYQQTPGQGLQFLFEYFSETQRNKGNFPGRFSGRQFSNSRSEMNVSTLELGDSALYLCASSWGTSGAYSEQFFGPGTRLTVL.

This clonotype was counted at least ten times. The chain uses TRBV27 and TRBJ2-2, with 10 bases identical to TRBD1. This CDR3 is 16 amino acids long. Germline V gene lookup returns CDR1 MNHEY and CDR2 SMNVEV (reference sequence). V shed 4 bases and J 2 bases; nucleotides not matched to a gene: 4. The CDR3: CASSSWTGGNTGELFF. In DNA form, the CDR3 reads TGTGCCAGCAGTTCTTGGACAGGGGGTAACACCGGGGAGCTGTTTTTT.

CDR3 in DNA: TGTGCCAGTAGTTCCAGCCCGGCCGGGGATACGCAGTATTTT. Amino acids: CASSSSPAGDTQYF. J is TRBJ2-3 and V is TRBV19, with D unclear. Germline CDR1 reads LNHDA; CDR2 reads SQIVND (reference sequence). The CDR3 contains 14 residues. Trimming left V 5 bases short and J 6 bases short, with 15 bases between.

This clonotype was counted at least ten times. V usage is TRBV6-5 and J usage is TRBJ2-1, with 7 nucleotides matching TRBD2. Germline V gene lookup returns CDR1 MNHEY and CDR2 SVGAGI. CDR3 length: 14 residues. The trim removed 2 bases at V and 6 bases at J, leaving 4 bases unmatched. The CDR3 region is CASSYAGVGNEQFF. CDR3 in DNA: TGTGCCAGCAGTTACGCGGGAGTAGGCAATGAGCAGTTCTTC.

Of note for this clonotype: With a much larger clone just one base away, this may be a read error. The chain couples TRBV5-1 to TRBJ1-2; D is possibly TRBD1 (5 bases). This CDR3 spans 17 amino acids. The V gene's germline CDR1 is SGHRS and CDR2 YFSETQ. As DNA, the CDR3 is TGCGCCAGCAGCTTGGGGGGCAACCTCCAGATTAACTATGGCGACACCTTC. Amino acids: CASSLGGNLQINYGDTF.

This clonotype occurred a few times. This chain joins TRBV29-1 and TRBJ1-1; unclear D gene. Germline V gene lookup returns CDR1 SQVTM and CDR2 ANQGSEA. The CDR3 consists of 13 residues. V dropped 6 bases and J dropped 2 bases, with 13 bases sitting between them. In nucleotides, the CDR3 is TGCAGCGTGACGACCAGTATTAACACTGAAGCTTTCTTT. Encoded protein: CSVTTSINTEAFF.

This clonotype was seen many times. The CDR3 region has the DNA TGTGCCAGCAGTTTAGCGAGCGGGAGCCGCTACGAGCAGTACTTC. It is translated as CASSLASGSRYEQYF. The gene calls are TRBV12-3 or TRBV12-4 and TRBJ2-7; 8 bases are shared with TRBD2. Trimming removed 0 bases from V and 3 bases from J; junction bases left unmatched: 4. The CDR3 totals 15 residues.

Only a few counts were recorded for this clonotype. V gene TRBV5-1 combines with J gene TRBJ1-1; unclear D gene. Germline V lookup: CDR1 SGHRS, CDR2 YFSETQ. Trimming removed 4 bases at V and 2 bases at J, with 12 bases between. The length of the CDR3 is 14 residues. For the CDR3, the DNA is TGCGCCAGCAGCCTGCAGCCCCCAAACACTGAAGCTTTCTTT. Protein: CASSLQPPNTEAFF.

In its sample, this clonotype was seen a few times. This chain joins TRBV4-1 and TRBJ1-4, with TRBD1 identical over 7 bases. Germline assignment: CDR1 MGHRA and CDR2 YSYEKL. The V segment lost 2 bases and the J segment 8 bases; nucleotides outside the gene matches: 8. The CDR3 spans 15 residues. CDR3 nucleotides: TGCGCCAGCAGCCAACTAAGGGCAGGGGGAGAAAAACTGTTTTTT. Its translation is CASSQLRAGGEKLFF.